The 16 T cell receptor beta chains below all came from one sample that was sequenced in a study of graft-versus-host responses after intestinal transplantation. Antigens of these TCRs are unknown. Assay used: immunoSEQ multiplex PCR; TCRdb lists only in-frame clones, some missing. The sample yields approximately 94,000 clones, approximately 84% seen once. The specimen comprised unstimulated CD4+ T cells sorted from spleen or lymph node cells, sampled before transplant. The source of these receptors is a human donor who was the organ donor for an intestinal transplant.

This clone turned up a few times. The chain joins TRBV30 to TRBJ2-7, with TRBD2 matching over 7 bases. The germline gives CDR1 GTSNPN, CDR2 SVGIG (reference sequence). The CDR3 extends over 11 amino acids. With 8 bases clipped from V and 3 bases from J, the junction kept 4 bases outside the gene matches. The CDR3 here is CAGGGIYEQYF. CDR3 bases: TGTGCCGGGGGGGGAATCTACGAGCAGTACTTC.

This clone was recorded once. The CDR3 is CASSPIAGGPNEQFF. The CDR3 nucleotides read TGTGCCAGCTCACCGATAGCGGGGGGCCCTAATGAGCAGTTCTTC. The chain recombines TRBV18 with TRBJ2-1; 10 bases match TRBD2. Germline V gene lookup returns CDR1 KGHSH and CDR2 LQKENI. The CDR3 sequence is 15 residues long. V shed 3 bases, J shed 7 bases, and the junction held 6 bases outside the gene matches.

The sample holds one count of this clone. V gene TRBV7-3 combines with J gene TRBJ2-3, with 8 bases matching TRBD1. The trim removed 5 bases at V and 3 bases at J, leaving 10 bases unmatched. Germline loops: CDR1 SGHTA, CDR2 FQGTGA. The CDR3 is 16 residues long. The CDR3 is CASSRGQGGGTDTQYF. In nucleotides, the CDR3 is TGTGCCAGCAGCCGAGGACAGGGTGGAGGTACAGATACGCAGTATTTT.

For this clone: This specimen includes other DNA sequences encoding the same CDR3. The CDR3 sequence: CASSLASGGTDTQYF. CDR3 sequence (DNA): TGCGCCAGCAGCCTGGCTAGCGGGGGGACAGATACGCAGTATTTT. The J gene is TRBJ2-3, the V gene TRBV5-1, with 11 bases aligning to TRBD2. The ends lost 4 bases at V and 3 bases at J; junction bases unmatched: 4. This CDR3 has 15 amino acids. CDR1 SGHRS and CDR2 YFSETQ come from the germline V gene. Combining the CDR3 with reference TRBV5-1 and TRBJ2-3 gives the whole variable domain KAGVTQTPRYLIKTRGQQVTLSCSPISGHRSVSWYQQTPGQGLQFLFEYFSETQRNKGNFPGRFSGRQFSNSRSEMNVSTLELGDSALYLCASSLASGGTDTQYFGPGTRLTVL.

V is TRBV7-2 and J is TRBJ1-6, with a weak D call TRBD1 (5 bases). CDR1 is SGHTA, CDR2 FQGNSA, per germline. V was clipped by 1 base and J by 6 bases, with 13 bases between them. The CDR3 contains 16 residues. This chain's CDR3 is CASSLVFFQGNSPLHF. CDR3 DNA sequence: TGTGCCAGCAGCTTAGTGTTTTTCCAGGGTAATTCACCCCTCCACTTT.

This chain links TRBV4-1 with TRBJ2-7, with a possible D match to TRBD2 (7 bases). V was trimmed by 3 bases and J by 0 bases, leaving 15 bases between them. The CDR3 covers 16 residues. CDR1 and CDR2 (germline): MGHRA, YSYEKL. The CDR3: CASSQGHSSGSYEQYF. The CDR3 DNA is TGCGCCAGCAGCCAGGGACACTCTAGCGGCTCCTACGAGCAGTACTTC.

Only one count was recorded for this clone. The chain carries TRBV4-1 and TRBJ1-1; D possibly corresponds to TRBD1 (6 bases). V lost 7 bases and J 11 bases, leaving 26 bases between the germline ends. CDR3 length equals 15 residues. Germline values: CDR1 MGHRA, CDR2 YSYEKL. DNA of the CDR3: TGCGCCAGCAAGCAAGTAACAGGGAAGGGATCCGAGGCTTTCTTT. Its translation is CASKQVTGKGSEAFF.

This clone was counted once. The rearrangement uses TRBV27 and TRBJ2-7, with 10 bases aligning to TRBD2. Germline loops: CDR1 MNHEY, CDR2 SMNVEV (reference sequence). V lost 5 bases and J lost 4; bases outside the gene matches: 5. The CDR3 length is 14 residues. The CDR3 bases are TGTGCCAGCAGTAGGGGAGCGGGGGGGTACGAGCAGTACTTC. It specifies CASSRGAGGYEQYF.

This chain links TRBV19 with TRBJ1-1; D ambiguous. Germline-derived CDR1 and CDR2 are LNHDA and SQIVND (reference sequence). V dropped 6 bases and J dropped 1 base, with 12 bases sitting between them. The CDR3 is 14 residues long. The CDR3 nucleotides are TGTGCCAGTAGGAGGAGTGGACCGAACACTGAAGCTTTCTTT. Its translation is CASRRSGPNTEAFF.

The chain carries TRBV7-3 and TRBJ1-2; D is possibly TRBD1 (5 bases). Germline V gene data show CDR1 as SGHTA and CDR2 as FQGTGA. Between the trimmed V and J ends, which lost 4 bases and 8 bases, there was a span of 14 bases. This CDR3 is built from 13 residues. This CDR3 reads CASSSSDSRGYTF. Written as DNA, the CDR3 is TGTGCCAGCAGCTCCTCAGACAGTCGCGGCTACACCTTC.

This chain joins TRBV25-1 and TRBJ1-1; D ambiguous. Germline values: CDR1 MGHDK, CDR2 SYGVNS. V gave up 1 base and J gave up 2 bases, with 8 bases separating them. This CDR3 contains 14 residues. The CDR3 loop reads CASSESGYNTEAFF. CDR3 bases: TGTGCCAGCAGTGAATCCGGATATAACACTGAAGCTTTCTTT. The variable domain in full, with the rest retrieved from reference TRBV25-1 and TRBJ1-1, is EADIYQTPRYLVIGTGKKITLECSQTMGHDKMYWYQQDPGMELHLIHYSYGVNSTEKGDLSSESTVSRIRTEHFPLTLESARPSHTSQYLCASSESGYNTEAFFGQGTRLTVV.

The chain links TRBV14 to TRBJ1-6; D uncertain. V lost 3 bases and J 7 bases, leaving 1 base between the germline ends. CDR1 is SGHDN and CDR2 is FVKESK in the germline V gene. CDR3 length: 11 amino acids. The CDR3 protein is CASSHNSPLHF. CDR3 DNA: TGTGCCAGCAGCCACAATTCACCCCTCCACTTT.

The chain recombines TRBV7-9 with TRBJ1-6, with 8 bases matching TRBD1. The germline CDR1 and CDR2 sequences are SEHNR and FQNEAQ (reference sequence). This CDR3 has 15 amino acids. With 5 bases clipped from V and 10 bases from J, the junction kept 10 bases outside the gene matches. The CDR3 loop is CASSRETGDRSPLHF. The CDR3 nucleotides read TGTGCCAGCAGCCGAGAGACAGGGGATCGATCACCCCTCCACTTT.

The chain carries TRBV2 and TRBJ2-5, with TRBD2 as a possible D gene (6 bases). The germline CDR1 and CDR2 sequences are SNHLY and FYNNEI. The length of the CDR3 is 15 residues. The V and J ends lost 4 bases and 2 bases respectively, with 14 bases between them. Here the CDR3 reads CASSGRGSEQETQYF. In DNA form, the CDR3 reads TGTGCCAGCAGTGGGCGGGGCTCCGAACAAGAGACCCAGTACTTC.

CDR3 bases: TGCAGCGTGAAGGAGACTAGCACAGATACGCAGTATTTT. Its translation: CSVKETSTDTQYF. V is TRBV29-1 and J is TRBJ2-3, with unresolved D. The CDR3 consists of 13 residues. The V end was cut by 6 bases, the J end by 0 bases, with 10 bases between. Germline V gene sequence: CDR1 SQVTM, CDR2 ANQGSEA.

This rearrangement joins TRBV5-4 to TRBJ1-1; D uncertain. The CDR3 runs to 14 residues. The germline gives CDR1 SGHNT, CDR2 YYREEE (reference sequence). Trimming took off 0 bases at V and 1 base at J, with 7 bases between the two ends. The CDR3 DNA follows: TGTGCCAGCAGCTTGGGGGTAGCGAACACTGAAGCTTTCTTT. Protein: CASSLGVANTEAFF.